The entry that follows covers one T cell receptor beta chain sequence. The antigen is unknown. This CDR3 has 15 residues. The V end lost 3 bases, the J end lost 4 bases, and 15 bases lay between the germline ends. The data belong to a study of post-analysis software for immune sequencing data. The TCR beta cDNA libraries carried unique molecular identifiers. TCRdb reanalysed the PCR reads using MiXCR and keeps one entry per CDR3 protein. Of fewer than 850,000 distinct CDR3 sequences listed, just under 30% are singletons. Notes on the study in general: Four or five TRBV segments were more frequent in patients than controls; TRBV5-6, TRBV5-1 and TRBV20-1 belonged to this group. Samples made in the same batch grouped tightly together by F measure.

The clonotype comes from a girl between 5 and 17 years old with multiple sclerosis. Sequenced material: blood. The rearrangement joins TRBV12-3 or TRBV12-4 to TRBJ1-1; the D gene is possibly TRBD1 (6 bases). The CDR3 nucleotides read TGTGCCAGCAGTTTCCGGGTGGGAGGGGGCACTGAAGCTTTCTTT. This codes for CASSFRVGGGTEAFF.